Following are 3 T cell receptor beta chains from one sample sequenced in a study of Graves' ophthalmopathy and Graves' hyperthyroidism. CDR3 regions of TCR beta were amplified from RNA transcripts. The authors performed first-round RT-PCR with HTBI primers and then a second-round multiplex PCR. Via MiXCR, TCRdb re-called the multiplex PCR reads, giving one row per CDR3 protein. The sample records 240,000 or so distinct CDR3 sequences, 45% being singletons. What was sequenced was peripheral blood. The receptors stem from an adult man with Graves' ophthalmopathy.

This clonotype was picked up a small number of times. This chain links TRBV20-1 with TRBJ2-7; TRBD2 matches at 9 bases. Germline V gives CDR1 DFQATT, CDR2 SNEGSKA (reference sequence). V lost 1 base and J lost 6; bases outside the gene matches: 10. The CDR3 length is 15 residues. CDR3 in amino acids: CSARVGSGGPGEQYF. DNA for the CDR3: TGCAGTGCTAGAGTTGGTAGCGGGGGACCCGGCGAGCAGTACTTC.

The rearrangement links TRBV5-1 to TRBJ1-1; D is perhaps TRBD1 (5 bases). Germline V lookup: CDR1 SGHRS, CDR2 YFSETQ. V gave up 7 bases and J gave up 4 bases, with 17 bases separating them. This CDR3 contains 14 residues. The CDR3 coding sequence is TGCGCCAGCCTGGGGCCGGGGCCTGGCACTGAAGCTTTCTTT. Residues: CASLGPGPGTEAFF. The full variable domain, with the rest looked up from reference TRBV5-1 and TRBJ1-1, is KAGVTQTPRYLIKTRGQQVTLSCSPISGHRSVSWYQQTPGQGLQFLFEYFSETQRNKGNFPGRFSGRQFSNSRSEMNVSTLELGDSALYLCASLGPGPGTEAFFGQGTRLTVV.

This clonotype occurred a few times. This rearrangement joins TRBV19 to TRBJ1-2; tentative D call: TRBD1 (6 bases). V was clipped by 5 bases and J by 2 bases, with 12 bases between them. Germline V gene sequence: CDR1 LNHDA, CDR2 SQIVND (reference sequence). The CDR3 consists of 14 residues. The CDR3 region has the DNA TGTGCCAGTAGTGCGGGGGCAGCGAACTATGGCTACACCTTC. Translation: CASSAGAANYGYTF.